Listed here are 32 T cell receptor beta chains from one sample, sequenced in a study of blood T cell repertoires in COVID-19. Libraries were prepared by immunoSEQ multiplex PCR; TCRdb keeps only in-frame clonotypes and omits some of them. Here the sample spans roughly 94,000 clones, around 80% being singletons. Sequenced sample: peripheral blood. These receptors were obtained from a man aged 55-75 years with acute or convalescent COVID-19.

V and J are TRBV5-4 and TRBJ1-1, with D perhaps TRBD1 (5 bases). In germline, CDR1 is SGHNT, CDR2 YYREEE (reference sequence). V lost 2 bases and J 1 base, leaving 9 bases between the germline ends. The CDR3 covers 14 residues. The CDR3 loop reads CASSLRQQNTEAFF. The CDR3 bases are TGTGCCAGCAGCTTACGACAGCAGAACACTGAAGCTTTCTTT.

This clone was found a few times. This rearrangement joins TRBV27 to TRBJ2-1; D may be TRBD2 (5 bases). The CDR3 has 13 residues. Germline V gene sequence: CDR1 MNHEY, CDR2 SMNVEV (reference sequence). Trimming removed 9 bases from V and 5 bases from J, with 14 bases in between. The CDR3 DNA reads TGTGCCAGGAGACCGGGAAAGGACAATGAGCAGTTCTTC. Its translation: CARRPGKDNEQFF.

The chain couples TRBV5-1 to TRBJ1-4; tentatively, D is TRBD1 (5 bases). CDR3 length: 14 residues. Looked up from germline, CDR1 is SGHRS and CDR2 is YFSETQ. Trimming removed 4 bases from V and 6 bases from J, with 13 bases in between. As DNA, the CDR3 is TGCGCCAGCAGCGGGGGGACCCGACATGAAAAACTGTTTTTT. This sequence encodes CASSGGTRHEKLFF.

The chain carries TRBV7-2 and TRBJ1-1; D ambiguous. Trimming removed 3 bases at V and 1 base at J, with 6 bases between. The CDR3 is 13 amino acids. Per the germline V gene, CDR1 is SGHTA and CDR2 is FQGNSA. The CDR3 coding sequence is TGTGCCAGCAGCTTTTTCGGGAACACTGAAGCTTTCTTT. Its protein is CASSFFGNTEAFF.

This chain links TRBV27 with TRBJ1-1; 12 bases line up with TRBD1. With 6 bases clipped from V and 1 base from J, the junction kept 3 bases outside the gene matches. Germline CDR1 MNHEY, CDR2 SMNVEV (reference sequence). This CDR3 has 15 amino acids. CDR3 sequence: CASRGQGAQNTEAFF. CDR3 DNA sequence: TGTGCCAGCAGGGGACAGGGGGCCCAGAACACTGAAGCTTTCTTT.

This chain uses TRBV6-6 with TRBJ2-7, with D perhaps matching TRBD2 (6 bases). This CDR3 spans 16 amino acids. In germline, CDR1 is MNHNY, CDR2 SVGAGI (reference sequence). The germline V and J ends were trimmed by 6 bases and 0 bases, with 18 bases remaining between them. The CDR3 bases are TGTGCCAGCAGACCCAACCGGGACTTGAGCTCCTACGAGCAGTACGTC. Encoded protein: CASRPNRDLSSYEQYV.

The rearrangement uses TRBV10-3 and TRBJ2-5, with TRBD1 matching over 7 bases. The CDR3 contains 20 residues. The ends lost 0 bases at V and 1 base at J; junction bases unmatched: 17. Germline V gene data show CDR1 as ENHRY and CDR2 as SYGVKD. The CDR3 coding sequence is TGTGCCATCAGTGAGTCAAAAGGGGGCAGGACGATAGCGATCCAAGAGACCCAGTACTTC. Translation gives CAISESKGGRTIAIQETQYF.

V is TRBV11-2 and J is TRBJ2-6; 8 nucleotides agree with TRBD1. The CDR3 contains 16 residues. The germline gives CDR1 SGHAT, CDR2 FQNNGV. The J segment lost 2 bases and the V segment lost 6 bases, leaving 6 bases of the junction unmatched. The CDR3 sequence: CASRRTGYTGANVLTF. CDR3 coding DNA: TGTGCCAGCAGGAGGACAGGGTACACTGGGGCCAACGTCCTGACTTTC. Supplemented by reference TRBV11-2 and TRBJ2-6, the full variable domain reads EAGVAQSPRYKIIEKRQSVAFWCNPISGHATLYWYQQILGQGPKLLIQFQNNGVVDDSQLPKDRFSAERLKGVDSTLKIQPAKLEDSAVYLCASRRTGYTGANVLTFGAGSRLTVL.

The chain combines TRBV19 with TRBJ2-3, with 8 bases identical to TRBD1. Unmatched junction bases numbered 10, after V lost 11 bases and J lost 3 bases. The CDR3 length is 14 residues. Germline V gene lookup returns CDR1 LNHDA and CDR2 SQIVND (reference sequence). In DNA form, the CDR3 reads TGTGCCGTGGGCCAGGGGGCGAGGACAGATACGCAGTATTTT. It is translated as CAVGQGARTDTQYF.

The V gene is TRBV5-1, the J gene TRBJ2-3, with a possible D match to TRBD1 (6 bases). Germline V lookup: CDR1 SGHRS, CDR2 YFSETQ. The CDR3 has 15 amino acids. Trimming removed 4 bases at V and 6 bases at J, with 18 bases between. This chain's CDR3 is CASSPPLGAWDTQYF. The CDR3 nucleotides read TGCGCCAGCAGCCCCCCATTGGGGGCCTGGGATACGCAGTATTTT. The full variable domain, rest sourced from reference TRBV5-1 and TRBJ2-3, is KAGVTQTPRYLIKTRGQQVTLSCSPISGHRSVSWYQQTPGQGLQFLFEYFSETQRNKGNFPGRFSGRQFSNSRSEMNVSTLELGDSALYLCASSPPLGAWDTQYFGPGTRLTVL.

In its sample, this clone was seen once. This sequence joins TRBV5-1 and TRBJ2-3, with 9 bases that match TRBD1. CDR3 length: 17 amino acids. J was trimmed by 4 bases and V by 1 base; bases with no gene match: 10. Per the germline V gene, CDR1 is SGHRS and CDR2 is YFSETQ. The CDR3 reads CASSLIGQGFGADTQYF. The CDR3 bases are TGCGCCAGCAGCTTGATCGGACAGGGGTTCGGCGCAGATACGCAGTATTTT.

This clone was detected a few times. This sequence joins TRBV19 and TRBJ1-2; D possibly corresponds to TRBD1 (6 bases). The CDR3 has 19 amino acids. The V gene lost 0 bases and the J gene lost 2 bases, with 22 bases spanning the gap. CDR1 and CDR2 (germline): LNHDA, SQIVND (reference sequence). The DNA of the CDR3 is TGTGCCAGTAGTATAGATATCACCCCCGTTGGGGGCCGAAACTATGGCTACACCTTC. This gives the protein CASSIDITPVGGRNYGYTF.

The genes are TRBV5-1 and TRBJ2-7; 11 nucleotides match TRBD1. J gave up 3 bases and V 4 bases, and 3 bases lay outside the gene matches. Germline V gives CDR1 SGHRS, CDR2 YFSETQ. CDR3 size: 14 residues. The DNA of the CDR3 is TGCGCCAGCAGCCCAGGGACAGGGGGCTACGAGCAGTACGTC. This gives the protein CASSPGTGGYEQYV.

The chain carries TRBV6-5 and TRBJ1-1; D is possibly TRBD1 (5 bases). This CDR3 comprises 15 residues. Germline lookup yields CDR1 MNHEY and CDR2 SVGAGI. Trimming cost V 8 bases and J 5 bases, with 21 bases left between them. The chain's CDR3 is CASLLKGSLMTEAFF. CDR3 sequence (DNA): TGTGCCAGCCTTCTCAAGGGGTCACTGATGACTGAAGCTTTCTTT.

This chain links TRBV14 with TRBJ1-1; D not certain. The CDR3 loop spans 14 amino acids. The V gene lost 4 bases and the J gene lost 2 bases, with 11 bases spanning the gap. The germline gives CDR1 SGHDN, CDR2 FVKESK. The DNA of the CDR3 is TGTGCCAGCAGCCTCCTCGGGGTTAACACTGAAGCTTTCTTT. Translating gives CASSLLGVNTEAFF.

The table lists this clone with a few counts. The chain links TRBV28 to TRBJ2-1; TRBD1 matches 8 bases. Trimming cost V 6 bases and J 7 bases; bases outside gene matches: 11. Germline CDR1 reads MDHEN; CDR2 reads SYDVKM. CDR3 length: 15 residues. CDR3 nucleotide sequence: TGTGCCAGCAGCCTACCGGACAGGGCGAAAAATGAGCAGTTCTTC. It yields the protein CASSLPDRAKNEQFF.

Written as DNA, the CDR3 is TGTGCCAGCAGCGTAGGGGACAGGGGGCGGAACGAGCAGTACTTC. Its translation is CASSVGDRGRNEQYF. The genes are TRBV9 and TRBJ2-7, with 12 bases that match TRBD1. The junction had 3 bases not matched to a gene; V was cut back by 0 bases and J by 5 bases. The CDR3 contains 15 residues. The germline V gene encodes CDR1 SGDLS and CDR2 YYNGEE. Supplemented by reference TRBV9 and TRBJ2-7, the full variable domain reads DSGVTQTPKHLITATGQRVTLRCSPRSGDLSVYWYQQSLDQGLQFLIQYYNGEERAKGNILERFSAQQFPDLHSELNLSSLELGDSALYFCASSVGDRGRNEQYFGPGTRLTVT.

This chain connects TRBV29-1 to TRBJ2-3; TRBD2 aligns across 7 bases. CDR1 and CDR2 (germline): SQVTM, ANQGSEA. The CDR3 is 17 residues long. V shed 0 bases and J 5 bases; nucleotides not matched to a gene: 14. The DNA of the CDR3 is TGCAGCGTTGAAGACCTCAACCCAGCGGGGTGGTTAGATACGCAGTATTTT. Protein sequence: CSVEDLNPAGWLDTQYF.

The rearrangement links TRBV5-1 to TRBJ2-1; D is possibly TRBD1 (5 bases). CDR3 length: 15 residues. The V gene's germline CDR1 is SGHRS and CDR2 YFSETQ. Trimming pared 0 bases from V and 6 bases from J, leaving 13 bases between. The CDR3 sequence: CASSLEGARSNEQFF. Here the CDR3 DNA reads TGCGCCAGCAGCTTGGAAGGGGCGCGTAGCAATGAGCAGTTCTTC.

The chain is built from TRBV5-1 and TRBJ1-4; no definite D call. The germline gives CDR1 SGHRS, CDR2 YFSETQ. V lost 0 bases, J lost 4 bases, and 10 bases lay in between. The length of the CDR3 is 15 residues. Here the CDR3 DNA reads TGCGCCAGCAGCTTGGTTGCAGGCTATAATGAAAAACTGTTTTTT. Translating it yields CASSLVAGYNEKLFF.

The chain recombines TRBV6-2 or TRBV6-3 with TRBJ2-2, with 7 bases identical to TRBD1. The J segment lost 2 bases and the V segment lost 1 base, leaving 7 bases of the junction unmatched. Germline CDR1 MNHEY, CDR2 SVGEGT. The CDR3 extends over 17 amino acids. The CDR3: CASSYYPQGSNTGELFF. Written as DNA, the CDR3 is TGTGCCAGCAGTTACTACCCACAGGGGTCTAACACCGGGGAGCTGTTTTTT.

The CDR3 is CASSLRQGPYEQYF. The DNA for the CDR3 is TGCGCCAGCAGCTTAAGGCAGGGTCCCTACGAGCAGTACTTC. The chain couples TRBV5-1 to TRBJ2-7; D is possibly TRBD1 (5 bases). The CDR3 sequence is 14 residues long. Germline CDR1 reads SGHRS; CDR2 reads YFSETQ. The V end was cut by 2 bases, the J end by 2 bases, with 11 bases between.

The CDR3 DNA reads TGTGCCAGCAGCTTAGGGGGAGCGGGGGGGCGACCGTTCTTC. This sequence encodes CASSLGGAGGRPFF. V and J are TRBV7-2 and TRBJ2-1; 10 bases agree with TRBD2. The V gene end was trimmed by 1 base and the J gene end by 15 bases; junction bases not matched to a gene: 9. Germline V CDR1 and CDR2: SGHTA, FQGNSA. The CDR3 length is 14 residues.

The CDR3 protein is CASSLAGGGAGGYTF. CDR3 sequence (DNA): TGCGCCAGCAGCTTGGCCGGAGGAGGGGCTGGTGGCTACACCTTC. J is TRBJ1-2 and V is TRBV5-1; possible D gene TRBD1, 5 bases. The germline V and J ends were trimmed by 0 bases and 7 bases, with 16 bases remaining between them. This CDR3 region has 15 residues. Germline CDR1 and CDR2: SGHRS and YFSETQ.

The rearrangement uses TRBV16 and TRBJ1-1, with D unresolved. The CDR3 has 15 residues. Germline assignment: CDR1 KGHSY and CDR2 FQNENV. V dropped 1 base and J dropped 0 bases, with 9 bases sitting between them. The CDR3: CASSQLNQLNTEAFF. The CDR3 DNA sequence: TGTGCCAGCAGCCAATTAAATCAGTTGAACACTGAAGCTTTCTTT. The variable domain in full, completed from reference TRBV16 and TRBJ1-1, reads GEEVAQTPKHLVRGEGQKAKLYCAPIKGHSYVFWYQQVLKNEFKFLISFQNENVFDETGMPKERFSAKCLPNSPCSLEIQATKLEDSAVYFCASSQLNQLNTEAFFGQGTRLTVV.

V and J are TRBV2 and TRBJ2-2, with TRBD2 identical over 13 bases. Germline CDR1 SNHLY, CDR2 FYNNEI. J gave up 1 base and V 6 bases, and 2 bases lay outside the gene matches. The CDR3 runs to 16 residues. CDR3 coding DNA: TGTGCCAGCAGGGGGACTAGCGGGGTGAACACCGGGGAGCTGTTTTTT. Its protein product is CASRGTSGVNTGELFF.

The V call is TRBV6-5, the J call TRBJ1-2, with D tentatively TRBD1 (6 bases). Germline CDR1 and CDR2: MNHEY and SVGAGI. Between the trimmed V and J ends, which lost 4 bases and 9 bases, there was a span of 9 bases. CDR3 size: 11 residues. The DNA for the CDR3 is TGTGCCAGCAGTTCCCGGGACAGCTACACCTTC. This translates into CASSSRDSYTF.

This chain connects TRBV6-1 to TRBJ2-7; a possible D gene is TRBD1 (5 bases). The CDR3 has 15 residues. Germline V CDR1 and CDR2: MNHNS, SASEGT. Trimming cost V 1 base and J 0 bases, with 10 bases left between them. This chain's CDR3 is CASSEDVGHSYEQYF. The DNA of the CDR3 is TGTGCCAGCAGTGAAGATGTGGGGCACTCCTACGAGCAGTACTTC.

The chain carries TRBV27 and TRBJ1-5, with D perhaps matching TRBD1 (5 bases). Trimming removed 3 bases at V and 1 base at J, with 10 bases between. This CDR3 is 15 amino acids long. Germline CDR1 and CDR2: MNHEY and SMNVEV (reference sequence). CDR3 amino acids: CASSFDSFSNQPQHF. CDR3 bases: TGTGCCAGCAGTTTCGACAGTTTCAGCAATCAGCCCCAGCATTTT.

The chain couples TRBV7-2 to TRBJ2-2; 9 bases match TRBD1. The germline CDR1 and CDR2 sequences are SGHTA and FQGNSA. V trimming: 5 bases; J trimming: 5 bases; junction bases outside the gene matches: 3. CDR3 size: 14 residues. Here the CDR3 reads CASSIDRGTGELFF. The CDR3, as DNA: TGTGCCAGCAGCATCGACAGGGGGACCGGGGAGCTGTTTTTT.

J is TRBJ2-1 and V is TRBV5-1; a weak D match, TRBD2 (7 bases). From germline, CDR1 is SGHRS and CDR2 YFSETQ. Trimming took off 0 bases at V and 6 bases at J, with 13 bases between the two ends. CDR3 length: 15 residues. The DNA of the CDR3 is TGCGCCAGCAGCTTGGGGGCGGGGGCCGCCAATGAGCAGTTCTTC. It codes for CASSLGAGAANEQFF.

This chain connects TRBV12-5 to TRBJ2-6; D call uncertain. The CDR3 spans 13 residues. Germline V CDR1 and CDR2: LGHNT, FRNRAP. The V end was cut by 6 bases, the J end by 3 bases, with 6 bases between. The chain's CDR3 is CASGVSGANVLTF. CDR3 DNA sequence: TGTGCTAGTGGGGTGAGTGGGGCCAACGTCCTGACTTTC.